This is a list of T cell receptor beta chains from one sample in a study of CD8 T cells in ankylosing spondylitis. TCRdb reanalysed the 5' RACE reads using MiXCR and keeps one entry per CDR3 protein. This table holds about 390,000 distinct CDR3 sequences, about 22% found once. Sequencing input: blood, either unsorted or a sorted T cell fraction (not recorded which). The receptors stem from a male donor with ankylosing spondylitis. Each CDR3 is given with its conserved first and last residue. Fields, in order: clone size, V gene, D gene, J gene, CDR3 protein, CDR3 DNA. A D gene is named only where the DNA matches it firmly. The listing skips clone size in some rows; elsewhere it reads once, few, many or a size class.

>-|TRBV19|-|TRBJ2-5
CASSIRDARTQETQYF
TGTGCCAGTAGTATCCGGGACGCCCGTACCCAAGAGACCCAGTACTTC
>-|TRBV7-3|-|TRBJ2-1
CASSSTPTPPGEQFF
TGTGCCAGCAGCTCGACCCCTACACCTCCGGGGGAGCAGTTCTTC
>few|TRBV30|-|TRBJ1-3
CAWILSSGNTIYF
TGTGCCTGGATACTAAGCTCTGGAAACACCATATATTTT
>-|TRBV7-2|-|TRBJ1-6
CASSLVGTNSPLHF
TGTGCCAGCAGCTTAGTGGGGACTAATTCACCCCTCCACTTT
>-|TRBV30|-|TRBJ2-1
CAWTQGNNEQFF
TGTGCCTGGACACAGGGAAACAATGAGCAGTTCTTC
>few|TRBV4-2|-|TRBJ2-3
CASSQVELNTDTQYF
TGTGCCAGCAGCCAAGTAGAACTGAACACAGATACGCAGTATTTT
>-|TRBV6-1|-|TRBJ1-6
CASRTGTTRSPLHF
TGTGCCAGCAGGACCGGGACAACGAGGTCACCCCTCCACTTT
>-|TRBV11-2|-|TRBJ1-5
CASSLGGGRQPQHF
TGTGCCAGCAGCTTAGGCGGCGGGCGCCAGCCCCAGCATTTT
>once|TRBV20-1|-|TRBJ2-7
CSARMYEQYF
TGCAGTGCTAGGATGTACGAGCAGTACTTC
>-|TRBV6-5|-|TRBJ2-2
CASSFKPRTNANTGELFF
TGTGCCAGCAGTTTCAAACCCCGGACTAATGCGAACACCGGGGAGCTGTTTTTT
>few|TRBV7-9|-|TRBJ2-1
CASSWGFGGYNEQFF
TGTGCCAGCAGCTGGGGCTTTGGGGGATACAATGAGCAGTTCTTC
>-|TRBV25-1|-|TRBJ2-1
CASSASGDFNEQFF
TGTGCCAGCAGTGCCTCCGGGGACTTCAATGAGCAGTTCTTC
>few|TRBV5-8|TRBD2|TRBJ2-1
CASRPRGDNEQFF
TGTGCCAGCAGACCTCGGGGGGACAATGAGCAGTTCTTC
>-|TRBV6-1|-|TRBJ2-6
CASSEGLRVLTF
TGTGCCAGCAGTGAAGGGCTACGGGTCCTGACTTTC
>-|TRBV5-6|-|TRBJ1-2
CASSFTNYGYTF
TGTGCCAGCAGCTTCACTAACTATGGCTACACCTTC